This is a list of T cell receptor beta chains from one sample in a study of blood T cell repertoires in COVID-19. TCRdb keeps only in-frame clones here, not all; method: immunoSEQ multiplex PCR. Among 120,000 to 150,000 clones, roughly 80% were seen once, and the ten largest hold around 4.8%. The sample comprised peripheral blood. Receptor source: a human donor in a cohort sampled during active COVID-19. Both conserved end residues are part of each CDR3. Fields, in order: V gene, D gene, clone size, J gene, CDR3 DNA, CDR3 protein. A D gene is named only where the DNA matches it firmly. Clone size appears in some rows only: once, few, many, or a class for an expanded clone.

TRBV9	TRBD1	.	TRBJ2-7	TGTGCCAGCAGCGTAGCTGTAGGGGGCGGGTACGAGCAGTACTTC	CASSVAVGGGYEQYF
TRBV24-1	TRBD2	.	TRBJ2-3	TGTGCCACCAGTAGCGGGAGGAGCACAGATACGCAGTATTTT	CATSSGRSTDTQYF
TRBV6-4	TRBD2	.	TRBJ2-1	TGTGCCAGCAGTGTACTAGCGGGGGCAGATGAGCAGTTCTTC	CASSVLAGADEQFF
TRBV10-2	TRBD1	.	TRBJ2-3	TGCGCCAGCGAGGGGACAGGGCCCACGGGAGATACGCAGTATTTT	CASEGTGPTGDTQYF
TRBV30	TRBD1	.	TRBJ1-3	TGTGCCTGGAGTGGCCTGACAGGGGGAAACACCATATATTTT	CAWSGLTGGNTIYF
TRBV18	.	.	TRBJ1-2	TGTGCCAGCTCACCTAGACAGGACACAGAGTACACCTTC	CASSPRQDTEYTF
TRBV7-2	TRBD2	once	TRBJ2-7	TGTGCCAGCAGCTTAGAAGCCAGCGGGGGGGCCTTAGCCTACGAGCAGTACTTC	CASSLEASGGALAYEQYF
TRBV5-6	TRBD2	once	TRBJ2-1	TGTGCCAGCAGCTTTTTTTTCGAGTGGGGCGGGAGCGATGAGCAGTTCTTC	CASSFFFEWGGSDEQFF
TRBV14	.	.	TRBJ2-2	TGTGCCAGCAGCCAAGAATTTGCGGGGACCCCCAGGGAGCTGTTTTTT	CASSQEFAGTPRELFF
TRBV14	.	.	TRBJ2-5	TGTGCCAGCAGCCAAGCCTTAGAGACCCAGTACTTC	CASSQALETQYF
TRBV7-2	TRBD1	once	TRBJ1-5	TGTGCCAGCAGCTCGGACAGGGCTCAGCCCCAGCATTTT	CASSSDRAQPQHF
TRBV28	TRBD1	.	TRBJ1-4	TGTGCCAGCAGTTTCGGCCCAGGGGGTTTGGAAAAACTGTTTTTT	CASSFGPGGLEKLFF
TRBV9	.	.	TRBJ1-5	TGTGCCAGCAGCGTCCAGGAGGGTCAGCCCCAGCATTTT	CASSVQEGQPQHF
TRBV28	.	.	TRBJ1-2	TGTGCCAGCAAAGGTACGGGGGTTAACTATGGCTACACCTTC	CASKGTGVNYGYTF
TRBV5-1	TRBD1	.	TRBJ1-2	TGCGCCAGCAGCCCGGGACAGGCTTTGACGGGCTACACCTTC	CASSPGQALTGYTF
TRBV5-6	TRBD2	.	TRBJ2-4	TGTGCCAGCAGCTTGGTGCGGGGGGCCAAAAACATTCAGTACTTC	CASSLVRGAKNIQYF
TRBV7-2	.	.	TRBJ2-5	TGTGCCAGCAGCACTCAAGGCGGGAACCAAGAGACCCAGTACTTC	CASSTQGGNQETQYF
TRBV4-1	TRBD2	few	TRBJ2-7	TGCGCCAGCAGCCAAGATCTCATACTGGGCGGGGGGCCCCCCTACGAGCAGTACTTC	CASSQDLILGGGPPYEQYF
TRBV15	.	.	TRBJ1-4	TGTGCCACCAGCGCGAAACCTAGGGAGGTTTTTTTT	CATSAKPREVFF
TRBV30	.	.	TRBJ1-2	TGTGCCTGGAGCCCCCGCGGGGGAAGGAGCTATGGCTACACCTTC	CAWSPRGGRSYGYTF
TRBV7-7	TRBD1	.	TRBJ2-2	TGTGCTAGCAGCACTAGTACCGCCGGGACAGGGGGCGGGGAGCTGTTTTTT	CASSTSTAGTGGGELFF
TRBV18	.	.	TRBJ1-1	TGTGCCAGCTCACCGCGACTCGGGAACACTGAAGCTTTCTTT	CASSPRLGNTEAFF
TRBV9	.	.	TRBJ1-2	TGTGCCAGCAGCTCCCAGCGGGGGACCTATGGCTACACCTTC	CASSSQRGTYGYTF
TRBV6-1	TRBD2	.	TRBJ2-1	TGTGCCAGCAGTGAATCTATGACTAGCAGATACAATGAGCAGTTCTTC	CASSESMTSRYNEQFF
TRBV7-9	.	few	TRBJ1-2	TGTGCCAGCAGCAGAGAAGATTCCTATGGCTACACCTTC	CASSREDSYGYTF
TRBV4-1	.	few	TRBJ1-6	TGCGCCAGCAGCCAAGATCTTAATTCACCCCTCCACTTT	CASSQDLNSPLHF
TRBV18	TRBD1	.	TRBJ1-2	TGTGCCAGCTCACCTCGGGACAGACCCTCCTATGGCTACACCTTC	CASSPRDRPSYGYTF
TRBV2	.	.	TRBJ2-5	TGTGCCAGCAACGGGGGGCGTCAAGAGACCCAGTACTTC	CASNGGRQETQYF
TRBV28	.	.	TRBJ2-1	TGTGCCAGCTATAATGGGGGGAGTCCCTTTAACAATGAGCAGTTCTTC	CASYNGGSPFNNEQFF
TRBV7-9	.	.	TRBJ1-1	TGTGCCAGCAGGCCGCCGTTCAGGGTGGGGACTGAAGCTTTCTTT	CASRPPFRVGTEAFF
TRBV11-2	TRBD1	.	TRBJ2-2	TGTGCCAGCAGCAGGGACAGGGGGTCCGGGGAGCTGTTTTTT	CASSRDRGSGELFF
TRBV19	.	.	TRBJ1-1	TGTGCCAGTAGCGCCTTACTAGGACAGCCCGAAGCTTTCTTT	CASSALLGQPEAFF
TRBV5-1	TRBD2	.	TRBJ2-3	TGCGCCAGCAGCTTGAAAGCGGGGGGGCAAAGCACAGATACGCAGTATTTT	CASSLKAGGQSTDTQYF
TRBV6-1	TRBD1	.	TRBJ2-7	TGTGCCAGCAGTGGACGGGACAGGGGGCTGTACTACGAGCAGTACTTC	CASSGRDRGLYYEQYF